A single sample gave rise to the 21 T cell receptor beta chains below, sequenced in a study of T cell repertoires in cytomegalovirus infection. TCRdb reanalysed the reads using MiXCR and keeps one entry per CDR3 protein. Of around 200,000 distinct CDR3 sequences listed, about 18% are singletons. The sequencing input was CD8+ T cells from PBMCs. Source of these receptors: a human donor in good health (CMV status not recorded). Some clones in this sample may be carry-over from other donors' samples.

The chain uses TRBV2 and TRBJ2-3, with 10 bases identical to TRBD2. Trimming at V came to 5 bases and at J to 4 bases, leaving 9 bases not matched to a gene. Germline V lookup: CDR1 SNHLY, CDR2 FYNNEI. This CDR3 spans 16 amino acids. CDR3 bases: TGTGCCAGCAGTTCTATAGCGGGGGGAGGGGCAGATACGCAGTATTTT. Translating it yields CASSSIAGGGADTQYF. The full variable domain, its missing parts supplied by reference TRBV2 and TRBJ2-3, is EPEVTQTPSHQVTQMGQEVILRCVPISNHLYFYWYRQILGQKVEFLVSFYNNEISEKSEIFDDQFSVERPDGSNFTLKIRSTKLEDSAMYFCASSSIAGGGADTQYFGPGTRLTVL.

This clonotype was detected many times. V is TRBV7-2 and J is TRBJ2-3; TRBD2 agrees at 7 bases. CDR3 length: 17 amino acids. The junction had 11 bases not matched to a gene; V was cut back by 2 bases and J by 3 bases. The V gene's germline CDR1 is SGHTA and CDR2 FQGNSA. The CDR3 protein is CASSLWGQAGITDTQYF. The CDR3 bases are TGTGCCAGCAGCTTATGGGGCCAAGCGGGGATAACAGATACGCAGTATTTT.

This clonotype was counted at least ten times. The J gene is TRBJ2-7, the V gene TRBV7-8; D not resolved. The CDR3 extends over 14 amino acids. Germline loops: CDR1 SGHVS, CDR2 FQNEAQ. Deletions cut 7 bases from V and 2 bases from J, with 15 bases between. CDR3 residues: CASIPSAAPYEQYF. CDR3 nucleotide sequence: TGTGCCAGCATCCCCTCGGCAGCCCCCTACGAGCAGTACTTC.

The rearrangement links TRBV4-3 to TRBJ2-7, with D possibly matching TRBD2 (6 bases). Germline V gene sequence: CDR1 LGHNA, CDR2 YSLEER. The CDR3 loop spans 15 amino acids. V lost 1 base to trimming and J lost 2 bases, with 12 bases between them. CDR3 in amino acids: CASSQGWGEPYEQYF. In DNA form, the CDR3 reads TGCGCCAGCAGCCAAGGTTGGGGGGAACCCTACGAGCAGTACTTC.

V is TRBV6-5 and J is TRBJ2-3, with unresolved D. The CDR3 sequence is 15 residues long. V was pared by 0 bases and J by 4 bases, with 11 bases between. The V gene's germline CDR1 is MNHEY and CDR2 SVGAGI. The CDR3 protein is CASSYSNEDPDTQYF. The CDR3 DNA reads TGTGCCAGCAGTTACTCGAACGAAGACCCAGATACGCAGTATTTT.

Ten or more counts support this clonotype. The chain links TRBV6-2 or TRBV6-3 to TRBJ2-7; D gene unclear. This CDR3 region has 14 residues. In germline, CDR1 is MNHEY, CDR2 SVGEGT. The ends were cut back, 3 bases at V and 6 bases at J, with 15 bases in the middle. CDR3 region: CASSYTGESSEQYF. In nucleotides, the CDR3 is TGTGCCAGCAGTTATACTGGGGAATCGAGCGAGCAGTACTTC.

This clonotype was counted only a few times. The rearrangement links TRBV7-3 to TRBJ2-4; TRBD1 agrees at 12 bases. The length of the CDR3 is 19 residues. Per the germline V gene, CDR1 is SGHTA and CDR2 is FQGTGA. With 4 bases clipped from V and 0 bases from J, the junction kept 10 bases outside the gene matches. CDR3 sequence reads: CASSSPPGQGARAKNIQYF. CDR3 in DNA: TGTGCCAGCAGCTCACCACCGGGACAGGGGGCACGAGCCAAAAACATTCAGTACTTC.

This chain joins TRBV5-7 and TRBJ1-5; the D is unclear. TRBV5-7 is given ORF status, its function remaining uncertain. The CDR3 runs 15 residues. Trimming shortened V by 2 bases and J by 7 bases, and 16 bases separated the two germline ends. In DNA, the CDR3 is TGTGCCAGCAGCTTTGGGATTACGGAGTGGCAGCCCCAGCATTTT. This sequence encodes CASSFGITEWQPQHF.

This clonotype was counted only a few times. The chain combines TRBV7-2 with TRBJ2-5; TRBD2 matches at 10 bases. Germline V gives CDR1 SGHTA, CDR2 FQGNSA. There are 15 residues in the CDR3. V was pared by 5 bases and J by 1 base, with 4 bases of the junction left unmatched. Written as DNA, the CDR3 is TGTGCCAGCAGCCGTAGCGGGGGGATCCAAGAGACCCAGTACTTC. Residues: CASSRSGGIQETQYF.

This sequence joins TRBV12-5 and TRBJ1-1; TRBD1 matches at 9 bases. Losses at the gene ends were 8 bases for V and 1 base for J; bases not matched to a gene: 11. Germline-derived CDR1 and CDR2 are LGHNT and FRNRAP. The CDR3 sequence is 16 residues long. The CDR3 is CASPPRLQGANTEAFF. Written as DNA, the CDR3 is TGTGCTAGTCCCCCTCGATTACAGGGGGCGAACACTGAAGCTTTCTTT.

This rearrangement joins TRBV12-3 or TRBV12-4 to TRBJ2-5; weak D call: TRBD1 (5 bases). The length of the CDR3 is 14 residues. V lost 4 bases, J lost 4 bases, and 13 bases lay in between. The CDR3 DNA is TGTGCCAGCAGTTCAATAAGGGGCTCAGAGACCCAGTACTTC. Protein: CASSSIRGSETQYF.

This clonotype was seen a few times. The rearrangement uses TRBV4-1 and TRBJ2-1; perhaps D is TRBD1 or TRBD2 (6 bases each). The CDR3 totals 16 residues. The V gene lost 0 bases and the J gene lost 4 bases, with 13 bases spanning the gap. Germline CDR1 and CDR2: MGHRA and YSYEKL. CDR3 sequence (DNA): TGCGCCAGCAGCCAAGAAGGGGGGACTTCGTACAATGAGCAGTTCTTC. It is translated as CASSQEGGTSYNEQFF.

In its sample, this clonotype was seen a few times. The chain employs TRBV11-2 and TRBJ2-2, with 8 bases that match TRBD1. The germline gives CDR1 SGHAT, CDR2 FQNNGV. Losses at the gene ends were 5 bases for V and 4 bases for J; bases not matched to a gene: 3. The CDR3 totals 14 residues. For the CDR3, the DNA is TGTGCCAGCAGCGCCGGACAGGGCACCGGGGAGCTGTTTTTT. This encodes CASSAGQGTGELFF.

This clonotype was seen a handful of times. This sequence joins TRBV20-1 and TRBJ2-7; D possibly corresponds to TRBD1 (5 bases). The ends were cut back, 0 bases at V and 3 bases at J, with 18 bases in the middle. The CDR3 is 16 amino acids. Germline CDR1 is DFQATT and CDR2 is SNEGSKA (reference sequence). The CDR3 loop is CSARDPVTVTFYEQYF. CDR3 nucleotide sequence: TGCAGTGCTAGAGATCCGGTGACAGTAACCTTCTACGAGCAGTACTTC.

This clonotype was counted between two and nine times. The rearrangement joins TRBV28 to TRBJ1-5; D unclear. Trimming took off 7 bases at V and 4 bases at J, with 8 bases between the two ends. Germline V gene lookup returns CDR1 MDHEN and CDR2 SYDVKM. The CDR3 is 12 amino acids. CDR3 coding DNA: TGTGCCAGCACAGACGGTAATCAGCCCCAGCATTTT. Its protein is CASTDGNQPQHF.

This clonotype was picked up a small number of times. The chain uses TRBV24-1 and TRBJ1-5; no definite D call. The CDR3 covers 14 residues. V lost 2 bases, J lost 1 base, and 5 bases lay in between. The germline CDR1 and CDR2 sequences are KGHDR and SFDVKD. The CDR3 bases are TGTGCCACCAGTGATTACTGGAGCAATCAGCCCCAGCATTTT. Protein product: CATSDYWSNQPQHF.

V gene TRBV29-1 combines with J gene TRBJ2-7; D might be TRBD1 (5 bases). Trimming removed 5 bases at V and 5 bases at J, with 10 bases between. Looked up from germline, CDR1 is SQVTM and CDR2 is ANQGSEA. The CDR3 is 11 amino acids. The CDR3 protein is CSVTPGNEQYF. The CDR3 DNA sequence: TGCAGCGTTACCCCAGGGAACGAGCAGTACTTC.

The chain links TRBV7-9 to TRBJ2-1; a weak D match, TRBD2 (6 bases). The CDR3 sequence is 15 residues long. Germline CDR1 SEHNR, CDR2 FQNEAQ (reference sequence). V was pared by 4 bases and J by 2 bases, with 12 bases between. CDR3 in amino acids: CASSSPGGTYNEQFF. The CDR3 bases are TGTGCCAGCAGCTCTCCGGGCGGGACCTACAATGAGCAGTTCTTC.

The genes are TRBV7-2 and TRBJ1-2; no firm D call. The CDR3 is 14 amino acids. The V gene lost 8 bases and the J gene lost 5 bases, with 18 bases spanning the gap. Germline CDR1 reads SGHTA; CDR2 reads FQGNSA. DNA for the CDR3: TGTGCCAGCTCCAGACTCCCTTCGAAGTATGGCTACACCTTC. It codes for CASSRLPSKYGYTF.

This clonotype was counted between two and nine times. This CDR3 is CASSAPTGYGSDEQYF. The CDR3 nucleotides read TGTGCCAGCAGCGCCCCGACAGGGTACGGGTCTGACGAGCAGTACTTC. The chain employs TRBV5-6 and TRBJ2-7; 7 bases are shared with TRBD1. The CDR3 runs 16 residues. V shed 4 bases and J 5 bases; nucleotides not matched to a gene: 15. Germline CDR1 SGHDT, CDR2 YYEEEE.

The chain is built from TRBV7-9 and TRBJ2-6, with D perhaps matching TRBD1 (6 bases). The CDR3 length is 17 residues. The germline V gene has CDR1 SEHNR and CDR2 FQNEAQ (reference sequence). V was clipped by 5 bases and J by 0 bases, with 14 bases between them. The CDR3 DNA sequence: TGTGCCAGCAGCCCCCCCGGACAGACCTCTGGGGCCAACGTCCTGACTTTC. It encodes CASSPPGQTSGANVLTF.